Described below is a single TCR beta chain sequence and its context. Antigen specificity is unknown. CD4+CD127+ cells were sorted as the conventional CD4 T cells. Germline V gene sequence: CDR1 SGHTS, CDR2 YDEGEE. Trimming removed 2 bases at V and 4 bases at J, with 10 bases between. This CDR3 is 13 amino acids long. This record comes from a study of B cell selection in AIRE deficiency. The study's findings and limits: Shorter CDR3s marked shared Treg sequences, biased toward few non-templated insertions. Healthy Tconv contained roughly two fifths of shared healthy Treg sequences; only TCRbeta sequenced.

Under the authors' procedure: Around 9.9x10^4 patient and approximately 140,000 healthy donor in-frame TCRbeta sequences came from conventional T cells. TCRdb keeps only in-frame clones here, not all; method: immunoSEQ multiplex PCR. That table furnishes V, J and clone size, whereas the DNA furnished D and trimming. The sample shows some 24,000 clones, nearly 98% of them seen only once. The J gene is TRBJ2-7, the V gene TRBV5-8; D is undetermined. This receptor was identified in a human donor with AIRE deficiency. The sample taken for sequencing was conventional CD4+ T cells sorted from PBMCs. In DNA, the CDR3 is TGTGCCAGCAGCTTAGCTAGAGGATACGAGCAGTACTTC. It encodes CASSLARGYEQYF.